Sequencing of this T cell receptor (beta chain) was carried out in a study of long-term antiretroviral therapy in people with HIV. Study-wide results and limits: Repertoires in HIV (unlike those of controls) had narrower CDR3 length ranges. Transplant donor controls retained higher diversity, though diversity increased after ART.

An immunoSEQ assay, version v3.0, was performed at survey level. TCRdb keeps only in-frame clones here, not all; method: immunoSEQ multiplex PCR. The sample holds 25,000 to 35,000 clones, about 93% seen once. V lost 1 base and J lost 6, with 9 bases in between. Germline values: CDR1 MGHDK, CDR2 SYGVNS. The CDR3 runs 14 residues. This clone was recorded a few times. Its antigen is unknown. The receptor comes from a man in his forties or fifties with HIV. This specimen consisted of unsorted PBMCs, obtained 6.2 years after starting antiretroviral therapy. The gene calls are TRBV25-1 and TRBJ2-2; D assignment may be TRBD1 or TRBD2 (5 bases each). The CDR3, as DNA: TGTGCCAGCAGTGAATCGATGGGGGCCGGGGAGCTGTTTTTT. It is translated as CASSESMGAGELFF.